The rows below give T cell receptor beta chains drawn from one sample of a study of blood T cell repertoires in COVID-19. Clones were sequenced by immunoSEQ multiplex PCR, and TCRdb holds only the in-frame ones, with some missing. In the table there are about 160,000 clones, over 75% of which are singletons. Sequenced input: PBMCs or T cells enriched from blood (not recorded which). These receptors came from a woman aged 45-65 years who had recovered from COVID-19. The CDR3 runs from the conserved cysteine through the conserved F or W. D genes are given only for firm matches. The size entry is marked missing in some rows and otherwise reads once, few, many or a size class.

>TRBV27|NA|TRBJ1-2|TRBD1
TGTGCCAGCAGTTTAAGGGGGCACTACTATGGCTACACCTTC
CASSLRGHYYGYTF
>TRBV3-1/TRBV3-2|once|TRBJ1-2|TRBD1
TGTGCCAGCAGCCCCCCCCTAAGGCAGGGGGTTTATGGCTACACCTTC
CASSPPLRQGVYGYTF
>TRBV3-1/TRBV3-2|NA|TRBJ1-2|TRBD1
TGTGCCAGCAGCCAAGAGACAGGGGTTGGCTACACCTTC
CASSQETGVGYTF
>TRBV6-2/TRBV6-3|NA|TRBJ2-3|NA
TGTGCCAGCAGTTATGTGGAGGGGGGGCCTTGGGATACGCAGTATTTT
CASSYVEGGPWDTQYF
>TRBV19|NA|TRBJ2-2|NA
TGTGCCAGTAGTATGGCAGGAAACACCGGGGAGCTGTTTTTT
CASSMAGNTGELFF
>TRBV6-4|NA|TRBJ1-1|NA
TGTGCCAGCAGTGACTCGAGTTACGGTGAAGCTTTCTTT
CASSDSSYGEAFF
>TRBV5-5|NA|TRBJ1-1|NA
TGTGCCAGCAGCCGTACCCCCGGGAACACTGAAGCTTTCTTT
CASSRTPGNTEAFF
>TRBV2|NA|TRBJ1-5|NA
TGTGCCAGCATGGGAGGGGGTCAAGGCGCCGCGACCCAGCATTTT
CASMGGGQGAATQHF
>TRBV5-4|NA|TRBJ2-1|TRBD2
TGTGCCAGCAGCTTCTTTAGGACTAGCGGGGGGGCCGTTCTTGGTGAGCAGTTCTTC
CASSFFRTSGGAVLGEQFF
>TRBV12-3/TRBV12-4|NA|TRBJ1-1|NA
TGTGCCAGCGGGCTCAGGGAGGTGTCTGAAGCTTTCTTT
CASGLREVSEAFF
>TRBV18|NA|TRBJ2-4|TRBD2
TGTGCCAGCTCACCACCTCTAAAAGCGGGGGGAATTACCATTCAGTACTTC
CASSPPLKAGGITIQYF
>TRBV11-3|NA|TRBJ2-1|NA
TGTGCCAGCAGCTTAGGGGGGCTCTACAGGAATGAGCAGTTCTTC
CASSLGGLYRNEQFF
>TRBV12-3/TRBV12-4|NA|TRBJ2-7|NA
TGTGCCAGCAGTTTCAACTACGAGCAGTACTTC
CASSFNYEQYF
>TRBV10-1|once|TRBJ2-5|TRBD2
TGCGCCAGCAGTGACCCCGGGACTAGCGGGGGTGAGGAGACCCAGTACTTC
CASSDPGTSGGEETQYF
>TRBV4-3|NA|TRBJ2-3|NA
TGCGCCAGCAGCCAAGATGGCACCGACACAGATACGCAGTATTTT
CASSQDGTDTDTQYF
>TRBV3-1/TRBV3-2|NA|TRBJ2-4|NA
TGTGCCAGCAGCCAGGGGGGAGGCATTCAGTACTTC
CASSQGGGIQYF
>TRBV5-4|NA|TRBJ1-1|NA
TGTGCCAGCAGCTTGCAGGGTCCCTTGGAAGCTTTCTTT
CASSLQGPLEAFF
>TRBV4-3|NA|TRBJ2-7|TRBD2
TGCGCCAGCAGCCAAGGCGGGAGCTACGAGCAGTACTTC
CASSQGGSYEQYF
>TRBV14|once|TRBJ2-5|NA
TGTGCCAGCAGCCTTGGGGCGCCCCAAGAGACCCAGTACTTC
CASSLGAPQETQYF
>TRBV11-3|NA|TRBJ1-1|NA
TGTGCCAGCAGCTTCAGGGGGAACACTGAAGCTTTCTTT
CASSFRGNTEAFF
>TRBV11-2|NA|TRBJ2-3|NA
TGTGCCAGCAGCTTAGGCGGGGTTGCAGATACGCAGTATTTT
CASSLGGVADTQYF
>TRBV3-1/TRBV3-2|NA|TRBJ1-1|TRBD1
TGTGCCAGCAGCCCCTGGGACAGGGGGCGCGGCACTGAAGCTTTCTTT
CASSPWDRGRGTEAFF
>TRBV24-1|NA|TRBJ2-3|TRBD1
TGTGCCACCAGTGACTCCGGGACAGGCGTCGGGAATACGCAGTATTTT
CATSDSGTGVGNTQYF
>TRBV7-9|NA|TRBJ1-6|NA
TGTGCCAGCAGCTTATTACCGCCAGGGATACTTTTTGATTCACCCCTCCACTTT
CASSLLPPGILFDSPLHF
>TRBV11-2|few|TRBJ1-1|NA
TGTGCCAGCAGCTTGGGAGGGGGGGCGACGACTTTCTTT
CASSLGGGATTFF
>TRBV7-3|NA|TRBJ2-3|TRBD2
TGTGCCAGCAGCCCAACGGGCTTAGCGGGCGGGGCGAATACGCAGTATTTT
CASSPTGLAGGANTQYF
>TRBV25-1|NA|TRBJ1-2|TRBD1
TGTGCCAGCAGGGCAGGGGGTCGTGCGCATGGCTACACCTTC
CASRAGGRAHGYTF
>TRBV7-2|few|TRBJ1-2|NA
TGTGCCAGCAGCTTGGCCACGGGTTTATATGGCTACACCTTC
CASSLATGLYGYTF
>TRBV5-1|NA|TRBJ1-1|NA
TGCGCCAGCAGCTTGAGTTCAGGGGTGGACACTGAAGCTTTCTTT
CASSLSSGVDTEAFF
>TRBV6-5|NA|TRBJ1-1|NA
TGTGCCAGCAGTTACACAGGTTTGGCCACTGAAGCTTTCTTT
CASSYTGLATEAFF
>TRBV27|NA|TRBJ2-6|NA
TGTGCCAGCAGGGGCAGCTCTGGGGCCAACGTCCTGACTTTC
CASRGSSGANVLTF
>TRBV11-2|NA|TRBJ1-2|NA
TGTGCCAGCAGCACCTCCGGGACATCTTATGGCTACACCTTC
CASSTSGTSYGYTF
>TRBV2|NA|TRBJ2-3|TRBD1
TGTGCCAGCACTATAACCACCGGGACAGGTACATTGTATTTT
CASTITTGTGTLYF
>TRBV9|NA|TRBJ1-3|NA
TGTGCCAGCAGCGTTGACAGTTTCTCTGGAAACACCATATATTTT
CASSVDSFSGNTIYF
>TRBV27|NA|TRBJ2-5|NA
TGTGCCAGCAGATCCCAGGACAGCGCATCGAGGGAGACCCAGTACTTC
CASRSQDSASRETQYF
>TRBV7-3|once|TRBJ1-2|TRBD1
TGTGCCAGCAGCCCTGACAGGGGAAGAGGCTACACCTTC
CASSPDRGRGYTF
>TRBV6-5|NA|TRBJ2-2|TRBD1
TGTGCCAGCCGCCCCTCACAGGGGGTCACCGGGGAGCTGTTTTTT
CASRPSQGVTGELFF
>TRBV5-1|NA|TRBJ1-2|NA
TGCGCCAGCAGCTTGGAGGGGGACCGGGATGGCTACACCTTC
CASSLEGDRDGYTF
>TRBV9|many|TRBJ2-7|TRBD2
TGTGCCAGCAGCGTAGCTTCGGGGGGTAGCTCCTACGAGCAGTACTTC
CASSVASGGSSYEQYF
>TRBV5-6|NA|TRBJ1-1|NA
TGTGCCAGCAGCTTGGAGCGGTTGAACACTGAAGCTTTCTTT
CASSLERLNTEAFF
>TRBV11-2|NA|TRBJ1-1|NA
TGTGCCAGCAGCTCTTCCCTGAACACTGAAGCTTTCTTT
CASSSSLNTEAFF
>TRBV5-6|NA|TRBJ1-2|NA
TGTGCCAGCAGCTTGGTTCAAAGGCAGAGGGATCACTATGGCTACACCTTC
CASSLVQRQRDHYGYTF
>TRBV7-8|NA|TRBJ2-3|TRBD1
TGTGCGACTACCAGGGGGCACCGCACAGATACGCAGTATTTT
CATTRGHRTDTQYF
>TRBV19|NA|TRBJ2-1|TRBD1
TGTGCCAGTAGTATAGATAACTCCGGGACAGGGGTAACAGATGAGCAGTTCTTC
CASSIDNSGTGVTDEQFF
>TRBV12-5|NA|TRBJ1-2|TRBD1
TGTGCTAGTGGTTTGGGACAGGGAAATGGCTACACCTTC
CASGLGQGNGYTF
>TRBV7-6|once|TRBJ2-5|NA
TGTGCCAGCAGCTTAGTCGTCGAGGAGACCCAGTACTTC
CASSLVVEETQYF
>TRBV6-5|NA|TRBJ1-3|NA
TGTGCCAGCAGTTCTAACGGTTACTCTGGAAACACCATATATTTT
CASSSNGYSGNTIYF
>TRBV3-1/TRBV3-2|few|TRBJ1-3|NA
TGTGCCAGCAGCCTAATATCCTCTGGAAACACCATATATTTT
CASSLISSGNTIYF